Below, one TCR beta chain is given with its context. As it was prepared, the TCRbeta library received unique molecular identifiers. TCRdb processed the PCR reads anew with MiXCR; each CDR3 protein has one entry. The profile shows around 670,000 distinct CDR3 sequences, around 13% of them singletons. This sample is part of a study of T-cell reconstitution after alpha-beta-depleted transplantation in children. The CDR3 sequence is 15 residues long. Deletions cut 4 bases from V and 6 bases from J, with 16 bases between. The germline V gene has CDR1 SGDLS and CDR2 YYNGEE. The sequencing here drew on PBMCs, taken before TCRalphabeta/CD19-depleted stem cell transplant. This chain connects TRBV9 to TRBJ1-4; D ambiguous. This sequence was found in a girl aged 2-15 years with congenital amegakaryocytic thrombocytopenia, due to receive a stem cell transplant. Here the CDR3 reads CASSFRPENYEKLFF. The CDR3 DNA reads as TGTGCCAGCAGCTTCCGACCTGAAAACTATGAAAAACTGTTTTTT. Supplemented by reference TRBV9 and TRBJ1-4, the full variable domain reads DSGVTQTPKHLITATGQRVTLRCSPRSGDLSVYWYQQSLDQGLQFLIQYYNGEERAKGNILERFSAQQFPDLHSELNLSSLELGDSALYFCASSFRPENYEKLFFGSGTQLSVL.